This T cell receptor beta chain was captured in a study of blood T cell repertoires in COVID-19. Trimming cost V 5 bases and J 9 bases, with 17 bases left between them. CDR3 size: 15 residues. CDR1 and CDR2 from the germline V gene are LNHDA and SQIVND (reference sequence). Method: immunoSEQ multiplex PCR; TCRdb's copy keeps in-frame clones and lacks some. This table has approximately 100,000 clones, around 85% appearing once. The chain employs TRBV19 and TRBJ1-6; D is unclear. Sequences were obtained from peripheral blood. The sequence was obtained from a man aged 55 to 70 with acute or convalescent COVID-19. CDR3 nucleotides: TGTGCCAGTAGTCCAATTGCGGGGTTCACTTCACCCCTCCACTTT. Amino acid sequence: CASSPIAGFTSPLHF.